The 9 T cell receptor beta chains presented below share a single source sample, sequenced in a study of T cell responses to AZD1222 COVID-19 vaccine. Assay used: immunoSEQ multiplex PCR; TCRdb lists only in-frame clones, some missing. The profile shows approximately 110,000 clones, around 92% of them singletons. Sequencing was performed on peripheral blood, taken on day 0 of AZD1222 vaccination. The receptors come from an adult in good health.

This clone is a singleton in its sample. As DNA, the CDR3 is TGTGCCAGCAGCTATTCCCGCACAGATACGCAGTATTTT. Protein product: CASSYSRTDTQYF. This chain links TRBV7-9 with TRBJ2-3; D not resolved. The CDR3 runs to 13 residues. Germline lookup yields CDR1 SEHNR and CDR2 FQNEAQ (reference sequence). Trimming took off 4 bases at V and 1 base at J, with 6 bases between the two ends.

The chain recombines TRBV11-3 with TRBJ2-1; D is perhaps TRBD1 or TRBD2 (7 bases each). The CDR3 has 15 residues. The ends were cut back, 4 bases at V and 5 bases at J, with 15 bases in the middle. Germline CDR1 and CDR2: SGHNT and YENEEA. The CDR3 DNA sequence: TGTGCCAGCAGCTCCAGACAGGGAGGGCACAATGAGCAGTTCTTC. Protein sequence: CASSSRQGGHNEQFF.

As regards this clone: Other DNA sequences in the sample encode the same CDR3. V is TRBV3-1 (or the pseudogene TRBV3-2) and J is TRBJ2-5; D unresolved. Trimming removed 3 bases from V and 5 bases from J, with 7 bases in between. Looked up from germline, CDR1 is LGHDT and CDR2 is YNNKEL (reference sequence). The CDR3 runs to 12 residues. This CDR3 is CASSQGYETQYF. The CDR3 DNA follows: TGTGCCAGCAGCCAGGGTTACGAGACCCAGTACTTC.

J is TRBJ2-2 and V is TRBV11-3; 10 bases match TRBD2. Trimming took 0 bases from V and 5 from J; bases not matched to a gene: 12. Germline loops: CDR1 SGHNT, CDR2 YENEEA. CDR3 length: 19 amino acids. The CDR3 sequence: CASSLDQASGGPRTGELFF. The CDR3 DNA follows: TGTGCCAGCAGCTTAGATCAGGCTAGCGGGGGCCCTCGGACCGGGGAGCTGTTTTTT.

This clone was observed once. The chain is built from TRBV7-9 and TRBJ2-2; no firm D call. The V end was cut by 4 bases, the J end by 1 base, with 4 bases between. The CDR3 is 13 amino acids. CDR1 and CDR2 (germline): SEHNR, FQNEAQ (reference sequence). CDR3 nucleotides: TGTGCCAGCAGCTATGGGAACACCGGGGAGCTGTTTTTT. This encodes CASSYGNTGELFF.

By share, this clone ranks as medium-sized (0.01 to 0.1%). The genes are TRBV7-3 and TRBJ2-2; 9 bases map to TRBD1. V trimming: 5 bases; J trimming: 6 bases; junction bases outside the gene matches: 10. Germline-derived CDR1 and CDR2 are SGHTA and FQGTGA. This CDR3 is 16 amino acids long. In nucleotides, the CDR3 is TGTGCCAGCAGCCTAGGCGGGACAGGGACGTCCGGGGAGCTGTTTTTT. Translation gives CASSLGGTGTSGELFF.

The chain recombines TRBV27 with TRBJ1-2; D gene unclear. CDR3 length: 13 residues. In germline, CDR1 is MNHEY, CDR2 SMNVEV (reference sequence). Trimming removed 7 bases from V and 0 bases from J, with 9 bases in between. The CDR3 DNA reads TGTGCCAGCACCGGGAAAACTAACTATGGCTACACCTTC. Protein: CASTGKTNYGYTF.

The CDR3 sequence: CASSFQGVKGYGYTF. As DNA, the CDR3 is TGTGCCAGCAGTTTTCAAGGGGTAAAGGGTTATGGCTACACCTTC. The J gene is TRBJ1-2, the V gene TRBV28, with D possibly matching TRBD1 (5 bases). Germline-derived CDR1 and CDR2 are MDHEN and SYDVKM. Trimming removed 3 bases at V and 5 bases at J, with 16 bases between. The CDR3 sequence is 15 residues long.

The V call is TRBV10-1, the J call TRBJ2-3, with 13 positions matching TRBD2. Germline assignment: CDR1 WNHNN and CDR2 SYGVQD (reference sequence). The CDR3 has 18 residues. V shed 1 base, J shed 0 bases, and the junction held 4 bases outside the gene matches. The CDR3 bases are TGCGCCAGCAGTGAGTTCTCGACTAGCGGGAGGAGCACAGATACGCAGTATTTT. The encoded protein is CASSEFSTSGRSTDTQYF.